The 23 T cell receptor beta chains below come from one sample, sequenced in a study of brain T cells in children with intractable seizures. Stated time point: blood from clinic visit 5 months post-surgery; TSC patient then seizure free. Libraries were prepared by immunoSEQ multiplex PCR; TCRdb keeps only in-frame clonotypes and omits some of them. The data contain 300,000 to 400,000 clones, about 93% of them singletons. The specimen comprised peripheral blood, sampled less than 6 months after surgery. These receptors were taken from a boy less than two years old with tuberous sclerosis and intractable seizures.

The gene calls are TRBV11-3 and TRBJ1-1, with 8 bases aligning to TRBD1. The CDR3 runs 13 residues. V was pared by 5 bases and J by 2 bases, with 1 base of the junction left unmatched. Germline-derived CDR1 and CDR2 are SGHNT and YENEEA. CDR3 coding DNA: TGTGCCAGCAGCGACAGGGGAAACACTGAAGCTTTCTTT. Translation gives CASSDRGNTEAFF.

J is TRBJ1-1 and V is TRBV7-3, with D unresolved. Trimming removed 5 bases at V and 2 bases at J, with 18 bases between. CDR3 size: 16 residues. The germline CDR1 and CDR2 sequences are SGHTA and FQGTGA. The CDR3 spells CASSGELTPRNTEAFF. In DNA form, the CDR3 reads TGTGCCAGCAGCGGTGAGTTGACACCGAGAAACACTGAAGCTTTCTTT.

The genes are TRBV6-5 and TRBJ1-2; possible D gene TRBD1, 6 bases. V was shortened by 6 bases and J by 8 bases, with 16 bases between the two germline ends. CDR1 is MNHEY, CDR2 SVGAGI, per germline. The CDR3 is made up of 13 amino acids. The CDR3 sequence is CASRSGTQQGYTF. The CDR3 DNA reads TGTGCCAGCAGATCGGGGACACAACAGGGCTACACCTTC.

The chain links TRBV29-1 to TRBJ1-1; D ambiguous. The CDR3 is 14 residues long. Trimming stripped 4 bases from V and 4 bases from J, with 16 bases between. The germline CDR1 and CDR2 sequences are SQVTM and ANQGSEA. The CDR3 loop is CSVVGPTGGTEAFF. The CDR3 nucleotides read TGCAGCGTTGTCGGACCTACTGGTGGCACTGAAGCTTTCTTT.

The chain employs TRBV3-1 (or the pseudogene TRBV3-2) and TRBJ2-7; no clear D. The germline gives CDR1 LGHDT, CDR2 YNNKEL (reference sequence). This CDR3 has 14 amino acids. V lost 0 bases and J 2 bases, leaving 8 bases between the germline ends. The CDR3 reads CASSQDLRPYEQYF. The CDR3 DNA reads TGTGCCAGCAGCCAAGATTTAAGGCCCTACGAGCAGTACTTC.

V is TRBV4-1 and J is TRBJ1-6; TRBD1 is a possible D gene (5 bases). This CDR3 has 14 amino acids. The V gene's germline CDR1 is MGHRA and CDR2 YSYEKL. V lost 3 bases to trimming and J lost 14 bases, with 17 bases between them. CDR3 DNA: TGCGCCAGCAGCCAGGTCGAGGACCGGGGGACCCTCCACTTT. Its translation: CASSQVEDRGTLHF.

This chain joins TRBV5-1 and TRBJ2-1; TRBD2 matches 7 bases. The CDR3 is 15 amino acids. The junction had 1 base not matched to a gene; V was cut back by 1 base and J by 0 bases. Per the germline V gene, CDR1 is SGHRS and CDR2 is YFSETQ. The CDR3 DNA reads TGCGCCAGCAGCTTGCTAGCGGACTCCTACAATGAGCAGTTCTTC. Its translation: CASSLLADSYNEQFF.

The genes are TRBV30 and TRBJ2-3; D ambiguous. Trimming took 0 bases from V and 0 from J, leaving 28 bases between them. The CDR3 is 21 residues long. Germline CDR1 is GTSNPN and CDR2 is SVGIG (reference sequence). The CDR3 loop is CAWSVRGWSEDELTSTDTQYF. The CDR3 nucleotides are TGTGCCTGGAGTGTACGCGGTTGGAGCGAAGACGAATTAACTAGCACAGATACGCAGTATTTT.

This clone was seen once. This sequence joins TRBV7-9 and TRBJ2-7, with D tentatively TRBD2 (6 bases). Germline V gene sequence: CDR1 SEHNR, CDR2 FQNEAQ (reference sequence). Trimming stripped 0 bases from V and 1 base from J, with 7 bases between. This CDR3 is built from 14 residues. The CDR3 protein is CASSLAGGSYEQYF. CDR3 DNA: TGTGCCAGCAGCTTAGCGGGGGGTTCCTACGAGCAGTACTTC.

The chain has TRBV10-2 and TRBJ2-5; 8 bases match TRBD2. The CDR3 covers 16 residues. The V segment lost 0 bases and the J segment 1 base; nucleotides outside the gene matches: 4. Germline V gives CDR1 WSHSY, CDR2 SAAADI. CDR3 sequence reads: CASSESSGGGQETQYF. CDR3 in DNA: TGCGCCAGCAGTGAGTCGTCCGGGGGGGGCCAAGAGACCCAGTACTTC.

This clone was seen once. The chain employs TRBV7-6 and TRBJ2-3; 12 bases are a match to TRBD2. V shed 8 bases and J 4 bases; nucleotides not matched to a gene: 4. The CDR3 sequence is 14 residues long. Germline lookup yields CDR1 SGHVS and CDR2 FNYEAQ. The CDR3 DNA reads TGTGCCAGCTCTAGCGGGAGGGCCTCAGATACGCAGTATTTT. Amino acids: CASSSGRASDTQYF.

J is TRBJ2-2 and V is TRBV7-8; 8 bases fit TRBD1. Germline CDR1 and CDR2: SGHVS and FQNEAQ. This CDR3 has 19 residues. The ends lost 1 base at V and 4 bases at J; junction bases unmatched: 14. For the CDR3, the DNA is TGTGCCAGCAGCTTAGTAGCGTCAGGGGGCGCCCCCAGCACCGGGGAGCTGTTTTTT. Its translation: CASSLVASGGAPSTGELFF.

This chain connects TRBV15 to TRBJ2-3; perhaps TRBD1 as D (7 bases). The ends were cut back, 4 bases at V and 0 bases at J, with 20 bases in the middle. The germline V gene has CDR1 LNHNV and CDR2 YYDKDF (reference sequence). The CDR3 sequence is 18 residues long. The CDR3 bases are TGTGCCACCAGCAAGAACAGGGGACTCAAACCCAGCACAGATACGCAGTATTTT. Its protein product is CATSKNRGLKPSTDTQYF.

CDR3 sequence (DNA): TGTGCCAGCAGCCACGGCGCCACTAGCTCCTATAATTCACCCCTCCACTTT. This encodes CASSHGATSSYNSPLHF. The chain is built from TRBV3-1 (or the pseudogene TRBV3-2) and TRBJ1-6; no reliable D call. Germline loops: CDR1 LGHDT, CDR2 YNNKEL (reference sequence). The length of the CDR3 is 17 residues. V lost 3 bases to trimming and J lost 0 bases, with 12 bases between them.

The J gene is TRBJ2-1, the V gene TRBV5-6; no clear D gene. Germline V lookup: CDR1 SGHDT, CDR2 YYEEEE. The CDR3 spans 14 residues. The V gene lost 4 bases and the J gene lost 5 bases, with 13 bases spanning the gap. As DNA, the CDR3 is TGTGCCAGCAGCAATGACCTAGTCGACAATGAGCAGTTCTTC. This gives the protein CASSNDLVDNEQFF. The full variable domain, in which reference TRBV5-6 and TRBJ2-1 provide the parts outside the CDR3, is DAGVTQSPTHLIKTRGQQVTLRCSPKSGHDTVSWYQQALGQGPQFIFQYYEEEERQRGNFPDRFSGHQFPNYSSELNVNALLLGDSALYLCASSNDLVDNEQFFGPGTRLTVL.

About this clone: The same CDR3 arises from other DNA sequences in this sample as well. The rearrangement uses TRBV27 and TRBJ1-3; 7 bases map to TRBD1. Germline trimming cut 3 bases from V and 3 bases from J; bases unmatched to any gene: 2. There are 14 residues in the CDR3. CDR1 and CDR2 from the germline V gene are MNHEY and SMNVEV (reference sequence). The CDR3, as DNA: TGTGCCAGCAGTTTTCGACAGGGTGGAAACACCATATATTTT. Its translation is CASSFRQGGNTIYF.

The V gene is TRBV27, the J gene TRBJ1-6; D is possibly TRBD1 (6 bases). The ends were cut back, 5 bases at V and 6 bases at J, with 14 bases in the middle. Germline CDR1 is MNHEY and CDR2 is SMNVEV (reference sequence). This CDR3 comprises 15 residues. DNA of the CDR3: TGTGCCAGCAGTCTCGGGGGGCCCCCTAATTCACCCCTCCACTTT. This encodes CASSLGGPPNSPLHF.

J is TRBJ1-6 and V is TRBV6-5, with unresolved D. CDR1 and CDR2 (germline): MNHEY, SVGAGI. Trimming took off 10 bases at V and 6 bases at J, with 16 bases between the two ends. The CDR3 spans 14 residues. The CDR3 region has the DNA TGTGCCACCGACATAGGAGGGATTAATTCACCCCTCCACTTT. This translates into CATDIGGINSPLHF.

The CDR3 region has the DNA TGTGCCTGGAGTGGGGGGCCGGGCACCGGGGAGCTGTTTTTT. Its protein is CAWSGGPGTGELFF. The gene calls are TRBV30 and TRBJ2-2; D might be TRBD1 (6 bases). This CDR3 is built from 14 residues. V gave up 1 base and J gave up 4 bases, with 10 bases separating them. Germline CDR1 is GTSNPN and CDR2 is SVGIG (reference sequence). Supplemented by reference TRBV30 and TRBJ2-2, the full variable domain reads SQTIHQWPATLVQPVGSPLSLECTVEGTSNPNLYWYRQAAGRGLQLLFYSVGIGQISSEVPQNLSASRPQDRQFILSSKKLLLSDSGFYLCAWSGGPGTGELFFGEGSRLTVL.

V is TRBV11-2 and J is TRBJ2-5; the D gene is possibly TRBD1 (6 bases). Trimming removed 5 bases at V and 1 base at J, with 11 bases between. Per the germline V gene, CDR1 is SGHAT and CDR2 is FQNNGV. This CDR3 is built from 14 residues. CDR3: CASSTLGGQETQYF. CDR3 DNA sequence: TGTGCCAGCAGCACCTTAGGGGGCCAAGAGACCCAGTACTTC.

This clone was observed once. This chain connects TRBV5-5 to TRBJ2-7; 10 positions agree with TRBD2. Germline values: CDR1 SGHKS, CDR2 YYEKEE (reference sequence). CDR3 length equals 17 residues. With V trimmed by 0 bases and J by 0 bases, 6 bases remained unmatched. The CDR3 DNA sequence: TGTGCCAGCAGCTTGGCCATGTCTAGCGGGAGCTCCTACGAGCAGTACTTC. It specifies CASSLAMSSGSSYEQYF.

The V and J genes are TRBV7-6 and TRBJ2-3; D call uncertain. This CDR3 region has 13 residues. CDR1 SGHVS and CDR2 FNYEAQ come from the germline V gene. Trimming stripped 6 bases from V and 5 bases from J, with 12 bases between. CDR3 protein: CASSRGPRDTQYF. CDR3 nucleotides: TGTGCCAGCAGTCGCGGACCGAGAGATACGCAGTATTTT.

V is TRBV20-1 and J is TRBJ1-6; tentatively, D is TRBD1 (5 bases). Trimming removed 3 bases at V and 0 bases at J, with 12 bases between. This CDR3 has 16 amino acids. The V gene's germline CDR1 is DFQATT and CDR2 SNEGSKA (reference sequence). CDR3 in DNA: TGCAGTGCTAGTAGGGGTGATAGCTCCTATAATTCACCCCTCCACTTT. It specifies CSASRGDSSYNSPLHF.